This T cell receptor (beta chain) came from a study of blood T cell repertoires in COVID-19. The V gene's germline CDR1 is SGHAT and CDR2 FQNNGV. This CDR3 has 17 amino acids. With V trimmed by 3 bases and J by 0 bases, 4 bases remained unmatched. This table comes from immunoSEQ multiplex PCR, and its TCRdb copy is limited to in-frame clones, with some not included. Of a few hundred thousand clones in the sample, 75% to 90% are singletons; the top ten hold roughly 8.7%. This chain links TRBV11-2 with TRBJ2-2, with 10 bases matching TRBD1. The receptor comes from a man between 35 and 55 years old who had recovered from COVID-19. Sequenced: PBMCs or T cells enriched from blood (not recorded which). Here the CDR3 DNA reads TGTGCCAGCAGCTTCCAGGGACAGGGGTCGAACACCGGGGAGCTGTTTTTT. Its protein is CASSFQGQGSNTGELFF.